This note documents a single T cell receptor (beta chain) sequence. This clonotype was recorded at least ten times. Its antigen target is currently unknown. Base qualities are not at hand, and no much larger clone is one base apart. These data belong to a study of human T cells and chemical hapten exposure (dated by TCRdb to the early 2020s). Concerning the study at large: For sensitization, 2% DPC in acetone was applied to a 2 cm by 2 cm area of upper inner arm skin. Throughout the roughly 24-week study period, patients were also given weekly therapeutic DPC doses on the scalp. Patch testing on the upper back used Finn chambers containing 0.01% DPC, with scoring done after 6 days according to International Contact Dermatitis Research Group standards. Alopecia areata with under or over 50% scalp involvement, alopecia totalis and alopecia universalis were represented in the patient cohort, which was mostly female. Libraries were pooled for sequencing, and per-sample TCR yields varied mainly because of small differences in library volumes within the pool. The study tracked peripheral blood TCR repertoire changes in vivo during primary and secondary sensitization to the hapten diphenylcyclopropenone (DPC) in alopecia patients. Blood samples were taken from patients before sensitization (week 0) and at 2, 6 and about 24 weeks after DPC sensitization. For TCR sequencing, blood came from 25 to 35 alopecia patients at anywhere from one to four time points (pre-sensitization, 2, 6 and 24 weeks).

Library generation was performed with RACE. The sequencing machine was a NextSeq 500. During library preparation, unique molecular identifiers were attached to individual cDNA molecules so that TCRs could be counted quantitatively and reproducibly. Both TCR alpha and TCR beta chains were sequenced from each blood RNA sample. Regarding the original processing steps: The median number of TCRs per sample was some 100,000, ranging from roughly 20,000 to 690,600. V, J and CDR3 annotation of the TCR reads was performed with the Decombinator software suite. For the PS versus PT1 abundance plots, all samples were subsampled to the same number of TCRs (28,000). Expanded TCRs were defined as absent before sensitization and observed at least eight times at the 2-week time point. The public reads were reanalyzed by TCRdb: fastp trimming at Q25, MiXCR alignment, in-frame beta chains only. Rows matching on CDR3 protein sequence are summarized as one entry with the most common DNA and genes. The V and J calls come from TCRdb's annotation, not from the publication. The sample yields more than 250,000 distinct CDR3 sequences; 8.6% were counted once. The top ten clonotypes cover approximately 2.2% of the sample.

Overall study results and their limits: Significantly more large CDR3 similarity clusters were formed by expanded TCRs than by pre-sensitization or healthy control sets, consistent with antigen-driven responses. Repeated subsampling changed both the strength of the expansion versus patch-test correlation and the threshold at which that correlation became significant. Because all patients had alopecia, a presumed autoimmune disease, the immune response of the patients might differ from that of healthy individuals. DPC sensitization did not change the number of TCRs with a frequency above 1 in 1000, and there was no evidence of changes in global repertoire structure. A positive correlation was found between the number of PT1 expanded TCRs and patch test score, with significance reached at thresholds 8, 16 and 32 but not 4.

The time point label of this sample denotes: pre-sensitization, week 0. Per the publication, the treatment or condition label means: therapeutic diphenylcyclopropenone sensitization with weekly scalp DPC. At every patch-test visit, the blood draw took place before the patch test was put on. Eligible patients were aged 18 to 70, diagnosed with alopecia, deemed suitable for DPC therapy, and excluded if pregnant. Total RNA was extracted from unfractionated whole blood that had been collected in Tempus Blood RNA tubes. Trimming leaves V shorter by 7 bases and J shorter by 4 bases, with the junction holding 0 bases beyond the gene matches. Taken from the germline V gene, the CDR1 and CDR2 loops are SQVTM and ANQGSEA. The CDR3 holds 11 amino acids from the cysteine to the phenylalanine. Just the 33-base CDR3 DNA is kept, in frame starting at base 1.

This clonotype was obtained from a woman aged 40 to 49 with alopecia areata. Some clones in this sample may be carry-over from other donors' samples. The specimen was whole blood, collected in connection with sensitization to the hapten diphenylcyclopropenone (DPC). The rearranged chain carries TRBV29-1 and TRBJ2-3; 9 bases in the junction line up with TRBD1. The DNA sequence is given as TGCAGCGGGGACAGGGCAGATACGCAGTATTTT. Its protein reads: CSGDRADTQYF.